This TCR beta chain was found in a study of T cell responses to AZD1222 COVID-19 vaccine. The overall study: Pooled in the analysis were second doses at about 4 or about 12 weeks.

Study-level results: Just a handful of AZD1222 recipients were seropositive at baseline. With dominance at 160-218 and 743-854, vaccine-associated CD4 TCRs spanned spike.

Repertoires were generated with immunoSEQ multiplex PCR, while TCRdb's copy carries only in-frame clones and drops some. The sample has about 160,000 clones, approximately 94% seen once. In regard to this clone: The antigen remains undetermined.

The sequenced sample was peripheral blood, obtained on day 0 of AZD1222 vaccination. The source is an adult in good health.

The CDR3 is CASIWDSSYNEQFF. DNA of the CDR3: TGTGCCAGCATCTGGGACAGCTCCTACAATGAGCAGTTCTTC. The genes are TRBV2 and TRBJ2-1; 7 bases are shared with TRBD1. The CDR3 is 14 residues long. Per the germline V gene, CDR1 is SNHLY and CDR2 is FYNNEI. J gave up 0 bases and V 7 bases, and 3 bases lay outside the gene matches.